The next 9 T cell receptor beta chains were all read from a single sample in a study of cytomegalovirus exposure and HLA in healthy donors. It was with 60 Vbeta and 13 Jbeta primers that the PCR ran. Assay: immunoSEQ multiplex PCR; the TCRdb copy retains only in-frame clones and omits some. This listing includes around 52,000 clones. Sequencing input: PBMCs. The receptors shown here come from a woman between 45 and 65 years old in good health and CMV-seropositive.

The V gene is TRBV18, the J gene TRBJ2-7; TRBD1 might be the D (5 bases). V was pared by 2 bases and J by 3 bases, with 11 bases between. Germline loops: CDR1 KGHSH, CDR2 LQKENI. This CDR3 contains 14 residues. CDR3 DNA: TGTGCCAGCTCACCATATGGACAAAGCTACGAGCAGTACTTC. It is translated as CASSPYGQSYEQYF.

CDR3 sequence: CASSFAGGAFGYTF. CDR3 bases: TGTGCCAGCAGTTTTGCGGGGGGGGCTTTCGGCTACACCTTC. The rearrangement uses TRBV28 and TRBJ1-2, with a tentative D call TRBD1 (6 bases). CDR3 length equals 14 residues. V was trimmed by 3 bases and J by 8 bases, leaving 16 bases between them. CDR1 and CDR2 (germline): MDHEN, SYDVKM.

The V call is TRBV7-9, the J call TRBJ2-1; D gene unclear. Germline V gives CDR1 SEHNR, CDR2 FQNEAQ (reference sequence). CDR3 size: 14 residues. V shed 0 bases and J shed 9 bases, with 12 bases lying between them. CDR3 bases: TGTGCCAGCAGCTTAGCTGGTTTTCCGGGTGAGCAGTTCTTC. It codes for CASSLAGFPGEQFF. The entire variable domain, with the rest obtained from reference TRBV7-9 and TRBJ2-1, is as follows: DTGVSQNPRHKITKRGQNVTFRCDPISEHNRLYWYRQTLGQGPEFLTYFQNEAQLEKSRLLSDRFSAERPKGSFSTLEIQRTEQGDSAMYLCASSLAGFPGEQFFGPGTRLTVL.

The J gene is TRBJ1-1, the V gene TRBV5-1; D is unresolved. The CDR3 extends over 17 amino acids. V lost 0 bases to trimming and J lost 0 bases, with 15 bases between them. Per the germline V gene, CDR1 is SGHRS and CDR2 is YFSETQ. The CDR3 protein is CASSLEGLSTVNTEAFF. CDR3 sequence (DNA): TGCGCCAGCAGCTTGGAAGGACTTTCAACTGTGAACACTGAAGCTTTCTTT.

V usage is TRBV18 and J usage is TRBJ2-7, with 7 bases lining up with TRBD1. CDR1 is KGHSH, CDR2 LQKENI, per germline. CDR3 length: 15 amino acids. J lost 2 bases, V lost 3 bases, and 7 bases had no gene match. The CDR3 loop is CASSPADRRAYEQYF. The CDR3 DNA follows: TGTGCCAGCTCACCCGCGGACAGGCGAGCCTACGAGCAGTACTTC.

The chain joins TRBV6-5 to TRBJ1-1; perhaps TRBD1 as D (6 bases). The CDR3 is made up of 11 amino acids. Germline V gene sequence: CDR1 MNHEY, CDR2 SVGAGI. CDR3 coding DNA: TGTGCTGTCAGGGGTAATACTGAAGCTTTCTTT. This encodes CAVRGNTEAFF.

The V gene is TRBV6-5, the J gene TRBJ2-2; 11 bases are a match to TRBD1. The CDR3 covers 15 residues. J lost 6 bases, V lost 6 bases, and 6 bases had no gene match. Germline CDR1 MNHEY, CDR2 SVGAGI. The CDR3 nucleotides read TGTGCCAGCAGGCGGGACAGGGGGTCATCCGGGGAGCTGTTTTTT. It is translated as CASRRDRGSSGELFF.

The chain uses TRBV2 and TRBJ1-2, with D possibly TRBD1 on 5 matching bases. V was shortened by 4 bases and J by 2 bases, with 14 bases between the two germline ends. CDR3 length: 15 residues. Looked up from germline, CDR1 is SNHLY and CDR2 is FYNNEI. Written as DNA, the CDR3 is TGTGCCAGCAGTGCTGTCATGGGGCACAACTATGGCTACACCTTC. Residues: CASSAVMGHNYGYTF.

The CDR3 spells CASSQGKVRTGLDTQYF. Here the CDR3 DNA reads TGTGCCAGCAGCCAAGGGAAGGTTCGGACAGGGTTGGATACGCAGTATTTT. The chain uses TRBV4-2 and TRBJ2-3; 8 bases are a match to TRBD1. The CDR3 spans 17 residues. Germline CDR1 LGHNA, CDR2 YNFKEQ. V gave up 1 base and J gave up 6 bases; unmatched junction bases: 12.